Below, 15 T cell receptor beta chains from the same sample are listed, as sequenced in a study. The repertoire was sequenced with immunoSEQ multiplex PCR; TCRdb's copy has only in-frame clones and lacks some. The sample has approximately 50,000 clones, more than 85% seen once; the top ten hold roughly a tenth. The sample taken for sequencing was PBMCs. Receptor source: a man in his forties with rheumatoid arthritis.

As DNA, the CDR3 is TGTGCCAGCAGTTTAGGACAGAACACTGAAGCTTTCTTT. Protein sequence: CASSLGQNTEAFF. V is TRBV28 and J is TRBJ1-1, with D possibly being TRBD1 (5 bases). Germline V CDR1 and CDR2: MDHEN, SYDVKM. CDR3 length: 13 residues. V lost 2 bases and J lost 1, with 5 bases in between.

Regarding this clone: Relative to the germline gene, one junction end is altered; a read error may explain this. Written as DNA, the CDR3 is TGTGCCAGCAGATTAGAGGCCACCGGGGAGCTGTTTTTT. It is translated as CASRLEATGELFF. The chain employs TRBV7-8 and TRBJ2-2; D is uncertain. The CDR3 totals 13 residues. CDR1 is SGHVS and CDR2 is FQNEAQ in the germline V gene.

The chain employs TRBV5-4 and TRBJ2-3; D possibly corresponds to TRBD2 (6 bases). V gave up 4 bases and J gave up 1 base, with 13 bases separating them. The germline gives CDR1 SGHNT, CDR2 YYREEE (reference sequence). The CDR3 has 15 residues. In nucleotides, the CDR3 is TGTGCCAGCAGCATACGGGAGAGGGGCACAGATACGCAGTATTTT. Translated, it gives CASSIRERGTDTQYF.

J is TRBJ2-5 and V is TRBV18, with D possibly being TRBD2 (5 bases). This CDR3 region has 14 residues. Germline V gene lookup returns CDR1 KGHSH and CDR2 LQKENI. Trimming took 4 bases from V and 5 from J, leaving 14 bases between them. This CDR3 reads CASSRGDFPETQYF. The CDR3, as DNA: TGTGCCAGCTCACGGGGAGACTTTCCGGAGACCCAGTACTTC.

The genes are TRBV29-1 and TRBJ2-3; D is undetermined. CDR1 and CDR2 from the germline V gene are SQVTM and ANQGSEA. This CDR3 region has 13 residues. V was pared by 6 bases and J by 2 bases, with 12 bases between. CDR3 residues: CSVGLRDTDTQYF. The CDR3 coding sequence is TGCAGCGTGGGTCTTAGGGACACAGATACGCAGTATTTT.

The chain joins TRBV7-2 to TRBJ2-1; TRBD2 matches 9 bases. This CDR3 has 17 residues. V trimming: 4 bases; J trimming: 2 bases; junction bases outside the gene matches: 9. Germline CDR1 is SGHTA and CDR2 is FQGNSA. The CDR3 loop is CASSSAGTSPTYNEQFF. In nucleotides, the CDR3 is TGTGCCAGCAGCTCTGCCGGGACTAGCCCAACCTACAATGAGCAGTTCTTC.

V is TRBV29-1 and J is TRBJ2-3; 7 nucleotides line up with TRBD2. Losses at the gene ends were 7 bases for V and 5 bases for J; bases not matched to a gene: 12. The CDR3 spans 14 residues. Germline values: CDR1 SQVTM, CDR2 ANQGSEA. The CDR3 nucleotides are TGCAGCGGTAGATCGGCGGGAGCGAAAGATACGCAGTATTTT. Translated, it gives CSGRSAGAKDTQYF.

V is TRBV14 and J is TRBJ2-5; D unclear. Trimming left V 0 bases short and J 5 bases short, with 1 base between. Germline loops: CDR1 SGHDN, CDR2 FVKESK. The length of the CDR3 is 11 residues. The CDR3 coding sequence is TGTGCCAGCAGCCAAGAGGAGACCCAGTACTTC. Protein sequence: CASSQEETQYF.

V is TRBV2 and J is TRBJ2-7, with TRBD1 matching over 7 bases. CDR1 is SNHLY, CDR2 FYNNEI, per germline. V trimming: 2 bases; J trimming: 4 bases; junction bases outside the gene matches: 11. The CDR3 has 16 amino acids. The DNA for the CDR3 is TGTGCCAGCAGTGAATTATTACAGGGGAGATTTTACGAGCAGTACTTC. Translating gives CASSELLQGRFYEQYF.

The table lists this clone with a count of one. The gene calls are TRBV28 and TRBJ2-7, with 13 bases that match TRBD2. The CDR3 totals 16 residues. The junction had 6 bases not matched to a gene; V was cut back by 5 bases and J by 2 bases. CDR1 and CDR2 (germline): MDHEN, SYDVKM. The CDR3 reads CASSTLAGGGPYEQYF. As DNA, the CDR3 is TGTGCCAGCAGTACACTAGCGGGAGGGGGGCCCTACGAGCAGTACTTC.

The chain recombines TRBV30 with TRBJ2-1, with 8 bases that match TRBD2. This CDR3 is 17 amino acids long. Per germline, CDR1 GTSNPN and CDR2 SVGIG (reference sequence). V dropped 0 bases and J dropped 10; count of bases not matched to a gene: 17. DNA of the CDR3: TGTGCCTGGAGTGTACCCCCCTGGGACGGGGGGGCCAGAGAGCAGTTCTTC. Translated, it gives CAWSVPPWDGGAREQFF.

The chain uses TRBV27 and TRBJ2-1; no clear D gene. The CDR3 has 13 amino acids. V lost 2 bases to trimming and J lost 8 bases, with 10 bases between them. The germline V gene encodes CDR1 MNHEY and CDR2 SMNVEV (reference sequence). Written as DNA, the CDR3 is TGTGCCAGCAGTTTAGGGATCCGAGATGAGCAGTTCTTC. This gives the protein CASSLGIRDEQFF.

V and J are TRBV7-9 and TRBJ2-7; TRBD1 matches 8 bases. Germline V gene data show CDR1 as SEHNR and CDR2 as FQNEAQ (reference sequence). After removal of 3 bases from V and 9 bases from J, the junction contained 4 bases not matched to a gene. The CDR3 runs to 12 residues. In nucleotides, the CDR3 is TGTGCCAGCAGCTTTCCCGGACAGGGGCAGTACTTC. Encoded protein: CASSFPGQGQYF. Variable domain in full (rest from reference TRBV7-9 and TRBJ2-7): DTGVSQNPRHKITKRGQNVTFRCDPISEHNRLYWYRQTLGQGPEFLTYFQNEAQLEKSRLLSDRFSAERPKGSFSTLEIQRTEQGDSAMYLCASSFPGQGQYFGPGTRLTVT.

The chain carries TRBV10-3 and TRBJ1-2; D might be TRBD1 (6 bases). Trimming stripped 2 bases from V and 14 bases from J, with 18 bases between. CDR1 and CDR2 from the germline V gene are ENHRY and SYGVKD. The CDR3 consists of 13 residues. CDR3 amino acids: CAISEGAGAFGTF. In nucleotides, the CDR3 is TGTGCCATCAGTGAGGGAGCAGGGGCCTTTGGAACCTTC.

The chain combines TRBV9 with TRBJ2-1, with D hard to call. The CDR3 loop spans 14 amino acids. The germline V and J ends were trimmed by 1 base and 7 bases, with 12 bases remaining between them. In germline, CDR1 is SGDLS, CDR2 YYNGEE. In DNA, the CDR3 is TGTGCCAGCAGCGTAATGACACAAGATAATGAGCAGTTCTTC. Amino acids: CASSVMTQDNEQFF.